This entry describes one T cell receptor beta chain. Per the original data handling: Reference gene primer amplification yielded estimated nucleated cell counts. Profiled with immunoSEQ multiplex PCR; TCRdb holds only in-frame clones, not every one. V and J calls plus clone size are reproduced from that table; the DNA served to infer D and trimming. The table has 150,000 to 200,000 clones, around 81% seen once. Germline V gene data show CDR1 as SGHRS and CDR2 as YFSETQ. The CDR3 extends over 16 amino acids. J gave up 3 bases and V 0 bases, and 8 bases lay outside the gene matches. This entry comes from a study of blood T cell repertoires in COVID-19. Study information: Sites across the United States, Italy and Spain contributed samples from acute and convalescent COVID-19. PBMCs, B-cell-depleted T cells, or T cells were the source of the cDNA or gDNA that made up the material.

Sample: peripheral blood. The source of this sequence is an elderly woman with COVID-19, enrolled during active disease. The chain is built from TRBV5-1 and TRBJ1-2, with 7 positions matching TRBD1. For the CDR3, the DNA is TGCGCCAGCAGCTTGGGATCGGACAGGAGAGACTATGGCTACACCTTC. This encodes CASSLGSDRRDYGYTF. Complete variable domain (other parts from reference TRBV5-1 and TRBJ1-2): KAGVTQTPRYLIKTRGQQVTLSCSPISGHRSVSWYQQTPGQGLQFLFEYFSETQRNKGNFPGRFSGRQFSNSRSEMNVSTLELGDSALYLCASSLGSDRRDYGYTFGSGTRLTVV.